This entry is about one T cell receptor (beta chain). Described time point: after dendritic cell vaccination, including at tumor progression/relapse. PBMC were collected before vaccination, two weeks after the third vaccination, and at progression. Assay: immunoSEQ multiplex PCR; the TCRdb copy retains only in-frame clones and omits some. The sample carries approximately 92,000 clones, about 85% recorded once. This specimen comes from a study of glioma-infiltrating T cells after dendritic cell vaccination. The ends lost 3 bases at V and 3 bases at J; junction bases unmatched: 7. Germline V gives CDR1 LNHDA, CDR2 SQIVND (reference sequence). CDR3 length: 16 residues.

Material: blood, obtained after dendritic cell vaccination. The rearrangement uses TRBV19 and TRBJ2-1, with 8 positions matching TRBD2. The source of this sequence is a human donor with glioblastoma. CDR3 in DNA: TGTGCCAGTAGTATCGGGCTAGCGGGTTACTACAATGAGCAGTTCTTC. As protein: CASSIGLAGYYNEQFF.